What follows are 21 T cell receptor beta chains derived from one specimen sequenced in a study of PD-1 blockade in classical Hodgkin lymphoma. Only in-frame clones appear in the TCRdb table, and some are missing; sequencing was by immunoSEQ multiplex PCR. The sample records some 23,000 clones, roughly 80% being singletons. Indicated time point: cycle 4 day 1 (C4D1), after more than five weeks of nivolumab. Relapse was seen in all patients after autologous stem cell transplantation, and brentuximab vedotin exposure was variable. Thawed PBMCs yielded CD4+ T cells through magnetic negative selection. The sequencing used CD4+ T cells from blood, collected before the fourth cycle of nivolumab. The receptors shown here come from a human donor with classical Hodgkin lymphoma.

The chain is built from TRBV7-3 and TRBJ1-1; D call uncertain. The CDR3 runs to 14 residues. V lost 2 bases and J 1 base, leaving 8 bases between the germline ends. Germline loops: CDR1 SGHTA, CDR2 FQGTGA. This CDR3 is CASSLSGGNTEAFF. In DNA form, the CDR3 reads TGTGCCAGCAGCTTATCGGGTGGGAACACTGAAGCTTTCTTT.

The V and J genes are TRBV9 and TRBJ1-2, with 9 bases fitting TRBD1. CDR1 is SGDLS and CDR2 is YYNGEE in the germline V gene. This CDR3 comprises 15 residues. V lost 3 bases to trimming and J lost 2 bases; unmatched junction nucleotides: 5. The CDR3 is CASSARDRVNYGYTF. DNA of the CDR3: TGTGCCAGCAGCGCCCGGGACAGGGTGAACTATGGCTACACCTTC.

V usage is TRBV7-2 and J usage is TRBJ1-1, with unresolved D. Germline CDR1 reads SGHTA; CDR2 reads FQGNSA. The V gene lost 1 base and the J gene lost 0 bases, with 9 bases spanning the gap. This CDR3 is built from 15 residues. This CDR3 reads CASSLVGGLNTEAFF. CDR3 DNA sequence: TGTGCCAGCAGCTTAGTGGGCGGCTTGAACACTGAAGCTTTCTTT.

This clone occurred once. This chain uses TRBV29-1 with TRBJ2-5; no clear D. Germline lookup yields CDR1 SQVTM and CDR2 ANQGSEA. The CDR3 totals 11 residues. Trimming removed 6 bases at V and 2 bases at J, with 7 bases between. CDR3 residues: CSVTPQETQYF. The CDR3 DNA reads as TGCAGCGTGACCCCACAAGAGACCCAGTACTTC.

The CDR3 spells CASSPQTSGLGGTDTQYF. As DNA, the CDR3 is TGTGCCAGCTCACCACAGACTAGCGGGCTGGGGGGCACAGATACGCAGTATTTT. The gene calls are TRBV18 and TRBJ2-3; 10 bases agree with TRBD2. The trim removed 1 base at V and 1 base at J, leaving 8 bases unmatched. Germline lookup yields CDR1 KGHSH and CDR2 LQKENI. This CDR3 has 18 residues.

This clone was seen only once. The CDR3 region is CASRVLTVPEQPQHF. CDR3 DNA: TGTGCCAGCAGGGTCTTGACAGTACCTGAACAGCCCCAGCATTTT. The chain uses TRBV28 and TRBJ1-5; tentative D call: TRBD1 (5 bases). In germline, CDR1 is MDHEN, CDR2 SYDVKM. The V gene lost 6 bases and the J gene lost 7 bases, with 19 bases spanning the gap. The CDR3 is made up of 15 amino acids.

In DNA, the CDR3 is TGTGCCAGCAGCCGGGGACCTGGGAAGACCCAGTACTTC. Its translation is CASSRGPGKTQYF. The gene calls are TRBV6-1 and TRBJ2-5; D may be TRBD1 or TRBD2 (5 bases each). Trimming took off 6 bases at V and 6 bases at J, with 14 bases between the two ends. CDR1 is MNHNS, CDR2 SASEGT, per germline. The CDR3 loop spans 13 amino acids.

The chain employs TRBV10-3 and TRBJ1-1; D remains ambiguous. The V end was cut by 6 bases, the J end by 5 bases, with 16 bases between. The CDR3 contains 14 residues. From germline, CDR1 is ENHRY and CDR2 SYGVKD. CDR3 DNA sequence: TGTGCCATCAGCCCAGAGGGTCTTGGGACTGAAGCTTTCTTT. Protein product: CAISPEGLGTEAFF.

This sequence joins TRBV19 and TRBJ2-5, with 8 bases matching TRBD1. CDR1 is LNHDA and CDR2 is SQIVND in the germline V gene (reference sequence). The CDR3 sequence is 15 residues long. V shed 7 bases, J shed 3 bases, and the junction held 10 bases outside the gene matches. The CDR3: CASMDRVGFEETQYF. The DNA of the CDR3 is TGTGCCAGTATGGACAGGGTCGGCTTCGAAGAGACCCAGTACTTC.

This chain connects TRBV7-8 to TRBJ2-3, with D maybe TRBD2 (6 bases). V was trimmed by 4 bases and J by 1 base, leaving 9 bases between them. CDR1 is SGHVS and CDR2 is FQNEAQ in the germline V gene. CDR3 length: 14 residues. CDR3: CASSSPGGTDTQYF. The CDR3 nucleotides read TGTGCCAGCAGCTCCCCGGGAGGCACAGATACGCAGTATTTT.

This clone was detected once. The rearrangement links TRBV14 to TRBJ1-5; D unclear. V was shortened by 5 bases and J by 4 bases, with 6 bases between the two germline ends. The CDR3 loop spans 12 amino acids. The germline V gene has CDR1 SGHDN and CDR2 FVKESK. The CDR3 region is CASSYTNQPQHF. In DNA form, the CDR3 reads TGTGCCAGCAGCTATACGAATCAGCCCCAGCATTTT.

The V gene is TRBV19, the J gene TRBJ1-6; D is unclear. This CDR3 region has 16 residues. Germline V gives CDR1 LNHDA, CDR2 SQIVND (reference sequence). The V end was cut by 6 bases, the J end by 7 bases, with 19 bases between. CDR3 protein: CASRTGVAAVNSPLHF. The CDR3 bases are TGTGCCAGTAGAACCGGAGTGGCAGCAGTAAATTCACCCCTCCACTTT.

This clone has a single count. This sequence joins TRBV2 and TRBJ1-4, with a tentative D call TRBD1 (6 bases). The V and J ends lost 8 bases and 5 bases respectively, with 18 bases between them. CDR1 is SNHLY and CDR2 is FYNNEI in the germline V gene. The CDR3 covers 15 residues. CDR3 protein: CASSWGGQANEKLFF. The CDR3 DNA reads as TGTGCCAGCTCCTGGGGGGGGCAGGCAAATGAAAAACTGTTTTTT.

V is TRBV6-6 and J is TRBJ1-5; the match to TRBD1 covers 10 bases. V shed 2 bases, J shed 1 base, and the junction held 2 bases outside the gene matches. The germline V gene encodes CDR1 MNHNY and CDR2 SVGAGI (reference sequence). The CDR3 is made up of 16 amino acids. Written as DNA, the CDR3 is TGTGCCAGCAGTTACGACAGGGGGCGAAGCAATCAGCCCCAGCATTTT. Its protein is CASSYDRGRSNQPQHF.

This clone was counted a single time. This chain connects TRBV19 to TRBJ2-3; tentatively, D is TRBD2 (6 bases). The germline CDR1 and CDR2 sequences are LNHDA and SQIVND (reference sequence). V shed 4 bases and J shed 9 bases, with 17 bases lying between them. This CDR3 spans 14 amino acids. CDR3 DNA sequence: TGTGCCAGTAGTAAGTCCACCGAAGGAGGGACGCAGTATTTT. Protein product: CASSKSTEGGTQYF.

The chain couples TRBV11-3 to TRBJ2-5, with 7 bases aligning to TRBD1. The CDR3 extends over 17 amino acids. CDR1 and CDR2 from the germline V gene are SGHNT and YENEEA. V lost 1 base and J lost 2; bases outside the gene matches: 10. The CDR3 DNA is TGTGCCAGCAGCTTAGTTTACCAGCCGGGACAGCAAGAGACCCAGTACTTC. This codes for CASSLVYQPGQQETQYF.

This sequence joins TRBV9 and TRBJ1-2, with a possible D match to TRBD1 (5 bases). The CDR3 length is 14 residues. The germline V gene has CDR1 SGDLS and CDR2 YYNGEE. Trimming stripped 1 base from V and 6 bases from J, with 13 bases between. DNA of the CDR3: TGTGCCAGCAGCGTAAACGTCGGGGCGGATGGCTACACCTTC. Translated: CASSVNVGADGYTF.

The genes are TRBV10-3 and TRBJ2-7; D unresolved. Trimming stripped 5 bases from V and 5 bases from J, with 7 bases between. The germline gives CDR1 ENHRY, CDR2 SYGVKD. The CDR3 has 11 amino acids. The DNA of the CDR3 is TGTGCCATCAGTTCTACGGACGAGCAGTACTTC. Encoded protein: CAISSTDEQYF.

The chain uses TRBV6-5 and TRBJ1-1, with no clear D. This CDR3 is 13 amino acids long. V was trimmed by 2 bases and J by 3 bases, leaving 7 bases between them. The germline gives CDR1 MNHEY, CDR2 SVGAGI. The CDR3 DNA sequence: TGTGCCAGCAGTTACAGGAGGGACACTGAAGCTTTCTTT. Encoded protein: CASSYRRDTEAFF.

The chain links TRBV11-2 to TRBJ2-7; D gene ambiguous. Germline CDR1 is SGHAT and CDR2 is FQNNGV. The V and J ends lost 5 bases and 4 bases respectively, with 6 bases between them. There are 11 residues in the CDR3. The CDR3 nucleotides are TGTGCCAGCAGCCCCGGTTACGAGCAGTACTTC. Translating it yields CASSPGYEQYF.

A few counts support this clone. This chain uses TRBV27 with TRBJ1-2; D is unclear. Germline V gene data show CDR1 as MNHEY and CDR2 as SMNVEV (reference sequence). The CDR3 totals 15 residues. Trimming left V 5 bases short and J 2 bases short, with 15 bases between. The CDR3 DNA reads TGTGCCAGCAGTAAACGGAACGGAATCAACTATGGCTACACCTTC. It translates to CASSKRNGINYGYTF.